Below, 14 T cell receptor beta chains from the same sample are listed, as sequenced in a study of shared clonotypes between healthy human individuals. The protocol was immunoSEQ multiplex PCR, while the TCRdb copy is restricted to in-frame clones and leaves out a portion. The sample lists 950,000 to 1,100,000 clones; around 78% were seen once. Material: memory CD4+ T cells from PBMCs. Subset given: CD45RA-negative fraction. Source of these receptors: a man aged 18 to 29 in good health. Some clones in this sample may be carry-over from other donors' samples.

This clone showed up just a few times. The chain combines TRBV5-4 with TRBJ1-1, with D maybe TRBD1 (6 bases). Germline values: CDR1 SGHNT, CDR2 YYREEE (reference sequence). This CDR3 is built from 14 residues. Trimming removed 7 bases at V and 6 bases at J, with 19 bases between. CDR3 DNA: TGTGCCAGCGGACAACAGGGTCGTAGTGCTGAAGCTTTCTTT. The encoded protein is CASGQQGRSAEAFF.

This clone was seen only once. Different DNA sequences within this sample yield the same CDR3. CDR3 sequence: CASSSAGTVNYEQYF. CDR3 nucleotide sequence: TGTGCCAGCAGTTCAGCTGGGACGGTTAATTACGAGCAGTACTTC. The chain joins TRBV28 to TRBJ2-7, with D perhaps TRBD1 or TRBD2 (5 bases each). This CDR3 spans 15 amino acids. V dropped 4 bases and J dropped 4 bases, with 17 bases sitting between them. Germline assignment: CDR1 MDHEN and CDR2 SYDVKM.

The chain links TRBV2 to TRBJ2-7; 8 nucleotides agree with TRBD1. V shed 6 bases, J shed 3 bases, and the junction held 7 bases outside the gene matches. Germline CDR1 SNHLY, CDR2 FYNNEI. The CDR3 has 14 residues. The CDR3 nucleotides are TGTGCCAGCAGAAAACAGGGGGACATCTACGAGCAGTACTTC. Translated: CASRKQGDIYEQYF.

The J gene is TRBJ2-3, the V gene TRBV4-1, with unresolved D. Germline loops: CDR1 MGHRA, CDR2 YSYEKL. This CDR3 is built from 15 residues. Deletions cut 8 bases from V and 4 bases from J, with 19 bases between. In nucleotides, the CDR3 is TGCGCCAGCCGAACGGGCCCCTCCGCGGCAGATACGCAGTATTTT. The encoded protein is CASRTGPSAADTQYF.

This clone was counted a few times. V and J are TRBV27 and TRBJ2-1, with 9 bases fitting TRBD2. CDR3 length equals 15 residues. The germline gives CDR1 MNHEY, CDR2 SMNVEV (reference sequence). V was clipped by 7 bases and J by 5 bases; unmatched bases: 9. CDR3 sequence (DNA): TGTGCCAGCACCCAGACTAGCGGAGGGGACAATGAGCAGTTCTTC. Amino acid sequence: CASTQTSGGDNEQFF.

This rearrangement joins TRBV7-6 to TRBJ2-1, with D perhaps TRBD2 (5 bases). V was trimmed by 1 base and J by 2 bases, leaving 9 bases between them. Germline CDR1 reads SGHVS; CDR2 reads FNYEAQ. CDR3 size: 15 residues. CDR3 protein: CASSLETGTYNEQFF. In DNA, the CDR3 is TGTGCCAGCAGCTTAGAGACCGGGACCTACAATGAGCAGTTCTTC.

This sequence joins TRBV28 and TRBJ2-7; weak D call: TRBD1 (6 bases). The germline gives CDR1 MDHEN, CDR2 SYDVKM. The CDR3 sequence is 14 residues long. With 3 bases removed from V and 2 bases from J, the gap between germline ends came to 11 bases. CDR3 coding DNA: TGTGCCAGCAGTTTGAGCACAGGGACCTACGAGCAGTACTTC. This sequence encodes CASSLSTGTYEQYF.

The chain is built from TRBV19 and TRBJ1-5; D ambiguous. Germline V gene sequence: CDR1 LNHDA, CDR2 SQIVND (reference sequence). Deletions cut 7 bases from V and 4 bases from J, with 17 bases between. The CDR3 has 15 residues. This CDR3 is CASTLTAVGNQPQHF. The CDR3 DNA follows: TGTGCCAGTACCCTCACAGCGGTGGGGAATCAGCCCCAGCATTTT.

Concerning this clone: A much larger clone differs by one base, so this may be a read error. The chain carries TRBV2 and TRBJ2-5; 8 nucleotides match TRBD1. The tail of the sequence fits TRBJ2-7 better, so the J call may be wrong. Germline CDR1 is SNHLY and CDR2 is FYNNEI. The CDR3 covers 15 residues. Here the CDR3 reads CASSTGQGPTYEQYF. The CDR3 DNA follows: TGCGCCAGCAGTACCGGACAGGGACCTACCTACGAGCAGTACTTC.

The chain recombines TRBV7-9 with TRBJ2-1; 9 bases map to TRBD2. The junction had 12 bases not matched to a gene; V was cut back by 3 bases and J by 15 bases. The length of the CDR3 is 14 residues. The germline CDR1 and CDR2 sequences are SEHNR and FQNEAQ (reference sequence). CDR3 nucleotides: TGTGCCAGCAGCTTGGTTTTTAGCGGGGGTAATAGGTTCTTC. This codes for CASSLVFSGGNRFF.

The chain is built from TRBV9 and TRBJ1-4; TRBD1 agrees at 10 bases. Trimming at V came to 2 bases and at J to 6 bases, leaving 4 bases not matched to a gene. CDR1 and CDR2 from the germline V gene are SGDLS and YYNGEE. The CDR3 totals 15 residues. This CDR3 is CASSVSDRGHEKLFF. For the CDR3, the DNA is TGTGCCAGCAGCGTTTCCGACAGGGGGCATGAAAAACTGTTTTTT. Full variable domain (outside the CDR3, taken from reference TRBV9 and TRBJ1-4): DSGVTQTPKHLITATGQRVTLRCSPRSGDLSVYWYQQSLDQGLQFLIQYYNGEERAKGNILERFSAQQFPDLHSELNLSSLELGDSALYFCASSVSDRGHEKLFFGSGTQLSVL.

Remarks on this clone: The identical CDR3 is also encoded by other nucleotide sequences in the sample. The chain uses TRBV29-1 and TRBJ1-3; possible D gene TRBD1, 6 bases. The V and J ends lost 4 bases and 1 base respectively, with 8 bases between them. This CDR3 is 13 amino acids long. In germline, CDR1 is SQVTM, CDR2 ANQGSEA. In DNA form, the CDR3 reads TGCAGCGTTGGAGGGGGTTCTGGAAACACCATATATTTT. Protein sequence: CSVGGGSGNTIYF.

The chain joins TRBV6-1 to TRBJ1-2; 8 nucleotides line up with TRBD1. The CDR3 consists of 17 residues. Germline CDR1 reads MNHNS; CDR2 reads SASEGT. Trimming cost V 2 bases and J 2 bases; bases outside gene matches: 10. CDR3 DNA: TGTGCCAGCAGTGAATTAAACAGGGGGAGATTGAACTATGGCTACACCTTC. This translates into CASSELNRGRLNYGYTF.

V usage is TRBV25-1 and J usage is TRBJ2-1, with D perhaps given as TRBD1 or TRBD2 (5 bases each). The CDR3 is 13 amino acids. V was shortened by 2 bases and J by 15 bases, with 17 bases between the two germline ends. CDR1 MGHDK and CDR2 SYGVNS come from the germline V gene. This chain's CDR3 is CASSEPGTSRLFF. DNA for the CDR3: TGTGCCAGCAGTGAACCCGGGACCTCTAGACTGTTCTTC.